This T cell receptor beta chain was captured in a study of blood T cells in healthy people across ages. To note about this clonotype: It may be a read error: a sequence one base away is much more abundant.

Together with a sample-barcoded 5' primer, a J-beta primer mix was included in a second PCR lasting about 7 to 11 cycles. Via MiXCR, TCRdb re-called the 5' RACE reads, giving one row per CDR3 protein. The table lists 1.5 million to 2 million distinct CDR3 sequences, roughly 27% of them singletons. From germline, CDR1 is KGHSH and CDR2 LQKENI. V lost 2 bases and J lost 9, with 14 bases in between. This CDR3 is built from 14 residues. This TCR came from a woman aged 25 to 39 in good health. The genes are TRBV18 and TRBJ2-1; a possible D gene is TRBD1 (6 bases). Sequenced input: blood. CDR3 DNA sequence: TGTGCCAGCTCACCAACGGGGACAAACAGTGAGCAGTTCTTC. This gives the protein CASSPTGTNSEQFF.